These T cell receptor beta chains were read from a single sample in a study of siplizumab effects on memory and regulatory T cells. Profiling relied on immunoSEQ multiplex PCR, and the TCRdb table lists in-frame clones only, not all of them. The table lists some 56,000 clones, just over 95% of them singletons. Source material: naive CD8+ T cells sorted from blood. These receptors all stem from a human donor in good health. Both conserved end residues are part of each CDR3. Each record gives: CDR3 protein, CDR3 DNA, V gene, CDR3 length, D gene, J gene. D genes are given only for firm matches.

cdr3_aa: CASSPRLAGGSYEQYF; cdr3_nt: TGTGCCAGCAGCCCTCGACTAGCGGGGGGCTCCTACGAGCAGTACTTC; v_call: TRBV9; cdr3_length: 16; d_call: TRBD2; j_call: TRBJ2-7
cdr3_aa: CASSLGTSGELFF; cdr3_nt: TGTGCCAGCAGCTTAGGAACCTCCGGGGAGCTGTTTTTT; v_call: TRBV7-9; cdr3_length: 13; d_call: -; j_call: TRBJ2-2
cdr3_aa: CASGLGGLAGVSEQFF; cdr3_nt: TGTGCTAGTGGTTTGGGAGGACTAGCGGGAGTAAGTGAGCAGTTCTTC; v_call: TRBV12-5; cdr3_length: 16; d_call: TRBD2; j_call: TRBJ2-1
cdr3_aa: CASSEEQENTEAFF; cdr3_nt: TGTGCCAGCAGTGAGGAACAGGAGAACACTGAAGCTTTCTTT; v_call: TRBV2; cdr3_length: 14; d_call: -; j_call: TRBJ1-1
cdr3_aa: CASSLSANYEQYF; cdr3_nt: TGTGCCAGCAGCCTTAGCGCCAACTACGAGCAGTACTTC; v_call: TRBV7-3; cdr3_length: 13; d_call: -; j_call: TRBJ2-7
cdr3_aa: CASSPGLAEPSYNEQFF; cdr3_nt: TGTGCCAGCAGCCCGGGACTAGCGGAACCATCCTACAATGAGCAGTTCTTC; v_call: TRBV7-3; cdr3_length: 17; d_call: TRBD2; j_call: TRBJ2-1
cdr3_aa: CASTRGQAPTYNEQFF; cdr3_nt: TGTGCCAGTACTAGGGGACAGGCCCCTACCTACAATGAGCAGTTCTTC; v_call: TRBV19; cdr3_length: 16; d_call: TRBD1; j_call: TRBJ2-1
cdr3_aa: CASSPRDSFYEQYF; cdr3_nt: TGCGCCAGCAGCCCCCGGGACAGCTTCTACGAGCAGTACTTC; v_call: TRBV4-1; cdr3_length: 14; d_call: TRBD1; j_call: TRBJ2-7
cdr3_aa: CASSLTSTDTQYF; cdr3_nt: TGTGCCAGCAGTTTGACCAGCACAGATACGCAGTATTTT; v_call: TRBV27; cdr3_length: 13; d_call: -; j_call: TRBJ2-3
cdr3_aa: CASSLGQGTEAFF; cdr3_nt: TGTGCCAGCAGCTTGGGACAGGGCACTGAAGCTTTCTTT; v_call: TRBV11-3; cdr3_length: 13; d_call: TRBD1; j_call: TRBJ1-1
cdr3_aa: CASSMASTGELFF; cdr3_nt: TGTGCCAGTAGTATGGCGAGCACCGGGGAGCTGTTTTTT; v_call: TRBV19; cdr3_length: 13; d_call: -; j_call: TRBJ2-2
cdr3_aa: CASVMADTQYF; cdr3_nt: TGCGCCAGCGTAATGGCAGATACGCAGTATTTT; v_call: TRBV10-2; cdr3_length: 11; d_call: -; j_call: TRBJ2-3
cdr3_aa: CASGEPAGAGYEQYF; cdr3_nt: TGTGCCAGCGGTGAGCCGGCGGGAGCGGGCTACGAGCAGTACTTC; v_call: TRBV27; cdr3_length: 15; d_call: TRBD2; j_call: TRBJ2-7
cdr3_aa: CASSRQGGDYEQYF; cdr3_nt: TGTGCCAGCAGTCGACAGGGTGGGGACTACGAGCAGTACTTC; v_call: TRBV27; cdr3_length: 14; d_call: TRBD1; j_call: TRBJ2-7
cdr3_aa: CASSPRASNTGELFF; cdr3_nt: TGTGCCAGCAGCCCCCGGGCATCCAACACCGGGGAGCTGTTTTTT; v_call: TRBV7-9; cdr3_length: 15; d_call: -; j_call: TRBJ2-2